The entry below describes one TCR beta chain. Its matching antigen is unknown. These data are taken from a study of cytomegalovirus exposure and HLA in healthy donors. Overall study: Earlier, 150 million to 200 million T cells were analyzed, and around 100 million unique TCR beta sequences were found among them. Notes on the study in general: A later analysis reported that several of the most significant clusters appeared to be linked to common viral pathogens, among them Epstein-Barr virus. Later analysis identified about 15,000 TCR beta sequences associated with HLA alleles, using a false discovery rate threshold of 0.05.

Amplification used 60 Vbeta primers and 13 Jbeta primers. Libraries were prepared by immunoSEQ multiplex PCR; TCRdb keeps only in-frame clonotypes and omits some of them. The sample contains around 130,000 clones, over 75% of which appear only once. Trimming took 4 bases from V and 9 from J, leaving 10 bases between them. The CDR3 is 12 amino acids. CDR1 SEHNR and CDR2 FQNEAQ come from the germline V gene (reference sequence). What was sequenced was PBMCs. V is TRBV7-9 and J is TRBJ1-5; unclear D gene. This TCR was recovered from a man younger than 40 in good health and CMV-seronegative. The CDR3 sequence is CASSSLGGPQHF. The CDR3 bases are TGTGCCAGCAGCTCGCTAGGCGGGCCCCAGCATTTT.